The source of this TCR beta chain is a study of T cells in women clearing cervical HPV infection. The protocol was immunoSEQ multiplex PCR, while the TCRdb copy is restricted to in-frame clones and leaves out a portion. The sample table sets out 40,000 to 60,000 clones. Regarding this clone: What it binds is not known. The read terminates 3 residues ahead of where the CDR3 ends, so the germline J gene completes it.

Germline values: CDR1 SEHNR, CDR2 FQNEAQ (reference sequence). V was trimmed by 3 bases and J by 8 bases, leaving 13 bases between them. This CDR3 contains 14 residues. Broader study findings: Combining TCR richness with V gene abundances gave 0.65 to 0.85 AUC. Timing of associations relative to infection is unclear; T-cell subsets were not isolated.

Sequences were obtained from blood buffy coat. The sequence was collected from a woman between 18 and 70 years old with a cervical HPV16 infection that either progressed to CIN3+ or cleared (not recorded which). The chain recombines TRBV7-9 with TRBJ1-4; D possibly corresponds to TRBD1 (6 bases). The CDR3 DNA, read in part, is TGTGCCAGCAGCTTCCGACAGGTACCCGAAAAA. This codes for CASSFRQVPEK. The full CDR3 sequence reads CASSFRQVPEKLFF.